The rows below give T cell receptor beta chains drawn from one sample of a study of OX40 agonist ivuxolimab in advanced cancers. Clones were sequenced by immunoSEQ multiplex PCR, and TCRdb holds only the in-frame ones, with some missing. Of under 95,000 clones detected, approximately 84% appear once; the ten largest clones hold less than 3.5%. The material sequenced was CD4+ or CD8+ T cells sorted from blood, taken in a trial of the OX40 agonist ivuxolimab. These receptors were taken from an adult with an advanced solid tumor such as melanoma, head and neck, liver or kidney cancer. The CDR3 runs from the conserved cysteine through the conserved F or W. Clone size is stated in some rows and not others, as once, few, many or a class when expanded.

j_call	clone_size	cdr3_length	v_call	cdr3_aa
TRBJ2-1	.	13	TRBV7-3	CASSPGIYNEQFF
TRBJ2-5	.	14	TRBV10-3	CAISVRQGTETQYF
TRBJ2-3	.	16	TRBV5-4	CASSSGLAGGIGTQYF
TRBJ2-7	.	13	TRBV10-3	CAISTSSDYEQYF
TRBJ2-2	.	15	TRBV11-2	CASSPGLPNTGELFF
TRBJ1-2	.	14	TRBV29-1	CSVGTVGINYGYTF
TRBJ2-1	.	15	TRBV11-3	CASSPGLAGGNEQFF
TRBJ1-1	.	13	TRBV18	CASSGNRDTEAFF
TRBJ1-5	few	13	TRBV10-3	CASSTGPNQPQHF
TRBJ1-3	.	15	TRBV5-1	CASSWTGASGNTIYF
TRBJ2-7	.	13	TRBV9	CASSVGMEGEQYF
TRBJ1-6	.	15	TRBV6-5	CASSYGEQTDSPLHF
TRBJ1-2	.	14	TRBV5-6	CASSYQGQSFSYTF
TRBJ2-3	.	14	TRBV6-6	CASRRGRGTDTQYF
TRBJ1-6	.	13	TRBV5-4	CASRGQDNSPLHF
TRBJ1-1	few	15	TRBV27	CASSPLQPGATEAFF
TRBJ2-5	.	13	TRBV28	CASRGAPGETQYF
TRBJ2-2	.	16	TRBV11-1	CASSFNGGKNTGELFF
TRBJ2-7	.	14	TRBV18	CASSPQGAQYEQYF
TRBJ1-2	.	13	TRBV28	CASSSGGYYGYTF
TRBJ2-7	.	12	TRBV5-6	CASSLAAAGEYF
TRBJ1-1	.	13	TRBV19	CASSIVGTTEAFF
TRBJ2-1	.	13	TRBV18	CASSPLAGDEQFF
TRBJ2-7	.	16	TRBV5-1	CASSLGARGQGPDQYF
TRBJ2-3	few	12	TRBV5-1	CASGWNTDTQYF
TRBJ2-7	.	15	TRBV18	CASSPPAGTSYEQYF
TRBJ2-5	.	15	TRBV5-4	CASSAKGTGQETQYF
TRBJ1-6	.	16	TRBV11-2	CASSPRPDSMNSPLHF
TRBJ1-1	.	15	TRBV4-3	CASSQVSGANTEAFF
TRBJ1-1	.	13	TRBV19	CAISGGLLTEAFF
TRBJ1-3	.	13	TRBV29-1	CSVAGGSGNTIYF
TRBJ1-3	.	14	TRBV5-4	CASSLGQGARTIYF
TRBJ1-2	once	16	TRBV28	CASRSTGSKEGYGYTF
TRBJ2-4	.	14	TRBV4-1	CASSQRWGKNIQYF
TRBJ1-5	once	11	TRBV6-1	CASSDFQPQHF
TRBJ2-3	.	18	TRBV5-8	CASSFGRGGLRSTDTQYF
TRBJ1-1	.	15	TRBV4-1	CASSHPERGLTEAFF
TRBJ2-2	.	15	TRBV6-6	CASSPDRVNTGELFF
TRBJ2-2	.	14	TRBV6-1	CASSVGQGSGELFF
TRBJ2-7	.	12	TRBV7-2	CASSLDAGDKYF
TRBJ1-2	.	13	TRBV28	CASQTGLTYGYTF
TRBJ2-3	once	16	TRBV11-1	CASSVYSGGDTDTQYF
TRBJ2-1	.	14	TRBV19	CASSMSSAYNEQFF